These 20 T cell receptor beta chains were sequenced from one sample in a study of monozygotic twins with inflammatory bowel disease. After re-calling the 5' RACE reads, TCRdb lists one entry per CDR3 protein, DNA absent. Its table records some 200,000 distinct CDR3 sequences. The sequencing sample was made of blood. Source of these receptors: a human donor with ulcerative colitis or Crohn's disease, or a healthy co-twin of an affected twin (not recorded which).

V is TRBV7-9 and J is TRBJ2-5. The CDR3 length is 14 residues. CDR1 SEHNR and CDR2 FQNEAQ come from the germline V gene (reference sequence). This chain's CDR3 is CASSLATGEETQYF.

The rearrangement uses TRBV11-2 and TRBJ1-2. From germline, CDR1 is SGHAT and CDR2 FQNNGV. The CDR3 is 14 amino acids. The CDR3 reads CATVGLDSNYGYTF.

The V and J genes are TRBV20-1 and TRBJ2-3; as DNA is missing, the TRBD2 call by TCRdb cannot be tested. The germline CDR1 and CDR2 sequences are DFQATT and SNEGSKA (reference sequence). The CDR3 has 16 amino acids. The CDR3 reads CSARDSKTSATDTQYF.

J is TRBJ2-7 and V is TRBV2; TCRdb reports TRBD2, a call that lacks DNA to check it against. CDR1 is SNHLY and CDR2 is FYNNEI in the germline V gene. The CDR3 is 14 amino acids. The CDR3 here is CASSGIGLSSEQYF. Complete variable domain (other parts from reference TRBV2 and TRBJ2-7): EPEVTQTPSHQVTQMGQEVILRCVPISNHLYFYWYRQILGQKVEFLVSFYNNEISEKSEIFDDQFSVERPDGSNFTLKIRSTKLEDSAMYFCASSGIGLSSEQYFGPGTRLTVT.

The chain couples TRBV7-3 to TRBJ2-1. CDR3 size: 14 residues. The V gene's germline CDR1 is SGHTA and CDR2 FQGTGA. The CDR3 loop is CASSLNSGYNEQFF.

The CDR3 reads CASSITDTQYF. The gene calls are TRBV18 and TRBJ2-3. The CDR3 covers 11 residues. CDR1 and CDR2 (germline): KGHSH, LQKENI. The entire variable domain, with the rest obtained from reference TRBV18 and TRBJ2-3, is as follows: NAGVMQNPRHLVRRRGQEARLRCSPMKGHSHVYWYRQLPEEGLKFMVYLQKENIIDESGMPKERFSAEFPKEGPSILRIQQVVRGDSAAYFCASSITDTQYFGPGTRLTVL.

This sequence joins TRBV20-1 and TRBJ2-3. The CDR3 has 15 amino acids. Germline CDR1 reads DFQATT; CDR2 reads SNEGSKA (reference sequence). CDR3 residues: CSARREMGSTDTQYF.

This rearrangement joins TRBV15 to TRBJ2-1; TCRdb's D call of TRBD2 is untestable without DNA. CDR1 is LNHNV, CDR2 YYDKDF, per germline (reference sequence). The CDR3 has 14 amino acids. This chain's CDR3 is CATSPRGTSLEQFF.

This chain connects TRBV7-9 to TRBJ1-1; TCRdb gives TRBD1 as the D gene, but with no DNA this cannot be confirmed. Germline loops: CDR1 SEHNR, CDR2 FQNEAQ (reference sequence). The CDR3 spans 14 residues. CDR3 region: CASSFDGGYTEAFF.

The chain carries TRBV5-1 and TRBJ2-1; TCRdb lists TRBD2, though no DNA is available to test this call. This CDR3 has 15 amino acids. CDR1 SGHRS and CDR2 YFSETQ come from the germline V gene. The CDR3 is CASSLGSGGADEQFF. Full variable domain (missing parts from reference TRBV5-1 and TRBJ2-1): KAGVTQTPRYLIKTRGQQVTLSCSPISGHRSVSWYQQTPGQGLQFLFEYFSETQRNKGNFPGRFSGRQFSNSRSEMNVSTLELGDSALYLCASSLGSGGADEQFFGPGTRLTVL.

V and J are TRBV20-1 and TRBJ1-2; TCRdb names TRBD1, which stays unverified in the absence of DNA. CDR1 and CDR2 from the germline V gene are DFQATT and SNEGSKA (reference sequence). This CDR3 contains 12 residues. CDR3 in amino acids: CSAPPGRGTYTF.

CDR3 amino acids: CASSPSGPPETQYF. The chain couples TRBV7-3 to TRBJ2-5; TCRdb names TRBD1, which stays unverified in the absence of DNA. Per the germline V gene, CDR1 is SGHTA and CDR2 is FQGTGA. The CDR3 length is 14 residues.

The rearrangement uses TRBV20-1 and TRBJ2-5; without DNA, the TCRdb call of TRBD2 cannot be checked. Germline CDR1 is DFQATT and CDR2 is SNEGSKA (reference sequence). This CDR3 is 12 amino acids long. The CDR3: CSAPSNQETQYF.

The chain carries TRBV5-1 and TRBJ2-1; the D call of TRBD1 rests on TCRdb alone, since no DNA is present to check it. Per germline, CDR1 SGHRS and CDR2 YFSETQ. The CDR3 has 17 amino acids. CDR3 in amino acids: CASSLGQGAQIYNEQFF.

The rearrangement uses TRBV6-5 and TRBJ2-4; TCRdb's D call of TRBD1 is untestable without DNA. Germline V gives CDR1 MNHEY, CDR2 SVGAGI. There are 15 residues in the CDR3. The CDR3 here is CANSSPQLAKNIQYF.

This chain links TRBV20-1 with TRBJ1-2; the D gene TCRdb calls, TRBD1, cannot be checked with no DNA. This CDR3 contains 13 residues. From germline, CDR1 is DFQATT and CDR2 SNEGSKA (reference sequence). This chain's CDR3 is CSASQGETGGYTF.

The chain employs TRBV25-1 and TRBJ1-1. The CDR3 is 15 residues long. Germline values: CDR1 MGHDK, CDR2 SYGVNS. CDR3 region: CASSESLIDGTEAFF.

The chain recombines TRBV5-5 with TRBJ1-1. The length of the CDR3 is 14 residues. The germline V gene encodes CDR1 SGHKS and CDR2 YYEKEE (reference sequence). CDR3 sequence reads: CASSSDAGVSEAFF.

The chain couples TRBV12-3 or TRBV12-4 to TRBJ1-2. This CDR3 contains 13 residues. This CDR3 is CASSFETKYGYTF.

V is TRBV28 and J is TRBJ2-1; TCRdb's assignment of TRBD2 cannot be checked, as there is no DNA. Germline CDR1 and CDR2: MDHEN and SYDVKM. CDR3 size: 19 residues. The CDR3 is CASSSPTSGRGRSYNEQFF.